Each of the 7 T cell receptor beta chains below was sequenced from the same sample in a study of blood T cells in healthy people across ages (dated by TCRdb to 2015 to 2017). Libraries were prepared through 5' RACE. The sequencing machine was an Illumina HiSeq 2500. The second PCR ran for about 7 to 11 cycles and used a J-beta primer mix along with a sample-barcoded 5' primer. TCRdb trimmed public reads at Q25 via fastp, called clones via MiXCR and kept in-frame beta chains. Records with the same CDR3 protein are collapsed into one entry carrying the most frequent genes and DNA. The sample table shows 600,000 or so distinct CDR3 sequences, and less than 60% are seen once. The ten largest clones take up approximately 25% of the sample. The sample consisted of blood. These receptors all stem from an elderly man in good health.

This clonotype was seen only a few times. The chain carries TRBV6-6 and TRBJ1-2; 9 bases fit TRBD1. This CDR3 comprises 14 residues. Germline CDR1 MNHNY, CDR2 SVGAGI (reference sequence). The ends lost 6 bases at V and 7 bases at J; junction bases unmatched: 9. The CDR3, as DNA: TGTGCCAGCAGCATCAGGGACAGGGATGGTGGCTACACCTTC. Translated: CASSIRDRDGGYTF.

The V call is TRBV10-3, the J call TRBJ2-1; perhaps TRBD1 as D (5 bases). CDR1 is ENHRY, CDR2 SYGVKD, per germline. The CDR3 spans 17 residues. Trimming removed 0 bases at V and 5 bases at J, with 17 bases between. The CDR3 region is CAISESADSLFNNEQFF. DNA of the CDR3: TGTGCCATCAGTGAGTCTGCAGACAGCCTATTTAACAATGAGCAGTTCTTC.

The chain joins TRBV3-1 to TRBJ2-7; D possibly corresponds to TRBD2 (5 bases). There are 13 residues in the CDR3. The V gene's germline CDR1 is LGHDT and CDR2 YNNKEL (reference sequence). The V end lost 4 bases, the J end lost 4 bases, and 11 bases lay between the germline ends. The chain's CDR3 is CASSRTCRYEQYF. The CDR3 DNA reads TGTGCCAGCAGCCGGACTTGTCGGTACGAGCAGTACTTC.

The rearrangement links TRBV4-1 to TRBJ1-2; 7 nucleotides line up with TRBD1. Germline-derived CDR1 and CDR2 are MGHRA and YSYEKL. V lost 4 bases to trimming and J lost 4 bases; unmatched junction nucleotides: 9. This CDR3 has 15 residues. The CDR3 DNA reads TGCGCCAGCAGCCGCGATTCAGGGGGGGCCTATGGCTACACCTTC. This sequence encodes CASSRDSGGAYGYTF.

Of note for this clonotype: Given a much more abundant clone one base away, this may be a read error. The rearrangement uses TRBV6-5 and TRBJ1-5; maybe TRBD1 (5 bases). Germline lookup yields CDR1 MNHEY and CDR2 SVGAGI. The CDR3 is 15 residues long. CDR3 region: CATSLGGNSKQPQHF. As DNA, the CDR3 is TGTGCCACCTCCCTTGGGGGGAATAGCAAGCAGCCCCAGCATTTT.

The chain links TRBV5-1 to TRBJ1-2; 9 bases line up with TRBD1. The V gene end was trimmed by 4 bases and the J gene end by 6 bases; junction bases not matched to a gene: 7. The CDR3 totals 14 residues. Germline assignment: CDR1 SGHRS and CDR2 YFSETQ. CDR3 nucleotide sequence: TGCGCCAGCAGCCACTCGGGACAGGGCAATGGCTACACCTTC. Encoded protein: CASSHSGQGNGYTF.

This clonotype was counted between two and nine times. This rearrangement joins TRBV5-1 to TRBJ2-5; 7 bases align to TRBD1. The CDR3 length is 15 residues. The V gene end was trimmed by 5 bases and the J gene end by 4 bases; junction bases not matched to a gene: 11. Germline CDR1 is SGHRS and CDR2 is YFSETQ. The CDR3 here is CASSSYRGALETQYF. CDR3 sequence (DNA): TGCGCCAGCAGTTCCTACAGGGGAGCTCTAGAGACCCAGTACTTC.